The sequence of this TCR beta chain was determined in a study of cytomegalovirus exposure and HLA in healthy donors. For the study at large: When roughly 420 donors were genotyped, more than 70% of them were found to fall in the Caucasian-associated ancestry cluster.

Participants comprised healthy donors of bone marrow. Overall study findings and caveats: It was reported that the classifier diagnosed cytomegalovirus status with high specificity and sensitivity in both the original and validation cohorts. A later analysis showed that HLA-associated TCR beta chains had undergone more clonal expansion than equally common others.

PCR amplification relied on 60 Vbeta primers (plus 13 Jbeta primers). TCRdb's copy holds only in-frame clones and misses some; the assay was immunoSEQ multiplex PCR. The data show around 84,000 clones, over 75% seen once. For this clone: Its antigen remains unknown.

Input material: PBMCs. The source of this sequence is a human donor in good health.

The CDR3 reads CASSESDRGSGELFF. CDR3 nucleotides: TGTGCCAGCAGTGAATCAGACAGGGGCTCCGGGGAGCTGTTTTTT. The V gene is TRBV25-1, the J gene TRBJ2-2; the match to TRBD1 covers 8 bases. V dropped 1 base and J dropped 6; count of bases not matched to a gene: 4. Germline V lookup: CDR1 MGHDK, CDR2 SYGVNS. This CDR3 has 15 amino acids. Variable domain in full (rest from reference TRBV25-1 and TRBJ2-2): EADIYQTPRYLVIGTGKKITLECSQTMGHDKMYWYQQDPGMELHLIHYSYGVNSTEKGDLSSESTVSRIRTEHFPLTLESARPSHTSQYLCASSESDRGSGELFFGEGSRLTVL.